This T cell receptor beta chain was sequenced for a study of metastatic and nonmetastatic thyroid tumors. CDR3 length: 15 residues. V was cut by 2 bases and J by 3 bases, with 13 bases left in between. Germline V gene lookup returns CDR1 MNHEY and CDR2 SVGAGI. TCRdb ran MiXCR on the PCR reads. The table shows around 5,000 clones, with approximately 30% occurring only once. No patient received treatment before thyroid surgery. The receptor was derived from a female donor with papillary thyroid cancer or a benign thyroid nodule (not recorded which). Some clones in this sample may be carry-over from other donors' samples. The sample was adjacent normal tissue. The gene calls are TRBV6-5 and TRBJ1-1; a weak D match, TRBD1 (6 bases). CDR3 amino acids: CASSYGGGRDTEAFF. The CDR3 coding sequence is TGTGCCAGCAGTTACGGCGGGGGCAGGGACACTGAAGCTTTCTTT.